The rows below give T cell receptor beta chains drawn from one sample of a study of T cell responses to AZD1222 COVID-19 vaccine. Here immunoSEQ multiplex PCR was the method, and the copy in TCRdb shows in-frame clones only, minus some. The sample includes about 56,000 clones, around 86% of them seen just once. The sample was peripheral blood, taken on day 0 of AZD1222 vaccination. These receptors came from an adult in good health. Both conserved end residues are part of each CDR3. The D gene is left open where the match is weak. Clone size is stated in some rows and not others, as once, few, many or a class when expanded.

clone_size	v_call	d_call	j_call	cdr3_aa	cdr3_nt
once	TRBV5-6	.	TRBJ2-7	CASSLSAGSYEQYF	TGTGCCAGCAGCTTGTCCGCGGGCTCCTACGAGCAGTACTTC
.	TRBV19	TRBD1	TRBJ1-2	CASSDRQGNYGYTF	TGTGCCAGTAGTGACCGACAGGGGAACTATGGCTACACCTTC
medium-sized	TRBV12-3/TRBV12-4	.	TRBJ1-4	CASSPEDSKLFF	TGTGCCAGCAGCCCCGAAGACTCCAAGCTGTTTTTT
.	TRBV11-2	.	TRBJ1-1	CASSLVMTEAFF	TGTGCCAGCAGCTTAGTAATGACTGAAGCTTTCTTT
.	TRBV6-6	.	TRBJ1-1	CASSFGTADPEAFF	TGTGCCAGCAGTTTCGGGACGGCAGACCCTGAAGCTTTCTTT
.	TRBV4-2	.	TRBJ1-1	CASSQDPGGDDTEAFF	TGTGCCAGCAGCCAAGACCCTGGGGGGGATGACACTGAAGCTTTCTTT
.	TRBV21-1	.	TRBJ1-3	CASSQNQGALSGNTIYF	TGTGCCAGCAGTCAAAACCAGGGGGCCCTCTCTGGAAACACCATATATTTT
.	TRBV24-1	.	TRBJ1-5	CATSDPRWDSNQPQHF	TGTGCCACCAGTGACCCTCGGTGGGATAGCAATCAGCCCCAGCATTTT
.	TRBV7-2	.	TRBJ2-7	CASSLEAGPYEQYF	TGTGCCAGCAGCTTAGAGGCAGGACCCTACGAGCAGTACTTC
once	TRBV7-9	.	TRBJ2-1	CASSFDSFNNEQFF	TGTGCCAGCAGCTTCGACTCTTTTAACAATGAGCAGTTCTTC
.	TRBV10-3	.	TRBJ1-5	CAISALYSNQPQHF	TGTGCCATCAGTGCACTTTATAGCAATCAGCCCCAGCATTTT
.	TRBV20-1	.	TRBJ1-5	CGSVVQPQHF	TGCGGAAGTGTAGTCCAGCCCCAGCATTTT
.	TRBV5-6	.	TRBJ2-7	CASSITLLDGNSYEQYF	TGTGCCAGCAGCATTACCCTTTTGGACGGAAATTCCTACGAGCAGTACTTC
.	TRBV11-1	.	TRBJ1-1	CASRPSPGRGAAFF	TGTGCCAGCAGGCCGTCGCCCGGGCGCGGGGCAGCTTTCTTT
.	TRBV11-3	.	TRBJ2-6	CASSSGHSGANVLTF	TGTGCCAGCAGCTCGGGACACTCTGGGGCCAACGTCCTGACTTTC
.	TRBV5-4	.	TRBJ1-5	CASSLEFQISNQPQHF	TGTGCCAGCAGCTTGGAATTCCAGATTAGCAATCAGCCCCAGCATTTT
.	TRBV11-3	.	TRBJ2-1	CASSSPGTDEQFF	TGTGCCAGCAGCTCCCCAGGGACGGACGAGCAGTTCTTC
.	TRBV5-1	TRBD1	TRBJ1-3	CASSMGQGVGNTIYF	TGCGCCAGCAGCATGGGACAGGGGGTCGGAAACACCATATATTTT
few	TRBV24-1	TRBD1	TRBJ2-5	CATSDATGTGGETQYF	TGTGCCACCAGTGATGCGACCGGGACAGGGGGCGAGACCCAGTACTTC
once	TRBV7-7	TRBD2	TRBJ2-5	CASSRLAGGPQETQYF	TGTGCTAGCAGCAGACTAGCGGGAGGACCCCAAGAGACCCAGTACTTC
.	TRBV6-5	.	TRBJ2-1	CASSYALNSYNEQFF	TGTGCCAGCAGTTACGCATTGAACTCCTACAATGAGCAGTTCTTC
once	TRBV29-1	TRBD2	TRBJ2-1	CSAIDRGDNEQFF	TGCAGCGCCATCGACCGGGGGGACAATGAGCAGTTCTTC
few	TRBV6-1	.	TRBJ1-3	CASSEGIKGRNTIYF	TGTGCCAGCAGTGAAGGGATCAAGGGGAGAAACACCATATATTTT
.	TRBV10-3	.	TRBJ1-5	CAATPGVNQPQHF	TGTGCCGCGACCCCAGGGGTCAATCAGCCCCAGCATTTT
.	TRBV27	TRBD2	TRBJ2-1	CASSLIVRGGTYNEQFF	TGTGCCAGCAGTTTAATCGTCCGCGGGGGGACGTACAATGAGCAGTTCTTC
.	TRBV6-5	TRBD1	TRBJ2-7	CASSYGGQAWYEQYF	TGTGCCAGCAGTTATGGGGGACAGGCCTGGTACGAGCAGTACTTC
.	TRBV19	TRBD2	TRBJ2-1	CASSIEGPSGTSSYNEQFF	TGTGCCAGTAGTATAGAGGGTCCTAGCGGGACGTCCTCCTACAATGAGCAGTTCTTC
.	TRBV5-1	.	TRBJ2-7	CASSLVETDYEQYF	TGCGCCAGCAGCTTGGTTGAGACAGACTACGAGCAGTACTTC
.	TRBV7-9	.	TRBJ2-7	CASSLDVYEQYF	TGTGCCAGCAGCTTGGACGTATACGAGCAGTACTTC
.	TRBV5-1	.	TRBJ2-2	CASSLITITGELFF	TGCGCCAGCAGCTTAATTACAATCACCGGGGAGCTGTTTTTT
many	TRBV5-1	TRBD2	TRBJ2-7	CASSLEWRGAYEQYF	TGCGCCAGCAGCTTGGAATGGCGGGGGGCCTACGAGCAGTACTTC
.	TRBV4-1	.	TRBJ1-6	CASSQSGNSPLHF	TGCGCCAGCAGCCAGTCAGGGAATTCACCCCTCCACTTT
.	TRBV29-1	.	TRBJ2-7	CSVESGVSYEQYF	TGCAGCGTTGAATCAGGTGTCTCCTACGAGCAGTACTTC
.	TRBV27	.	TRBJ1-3	CASSLTWTAGNTIYF	TGTGCCAGCAGTTTAACATGGACAGCTGGAAACACCATATATTTT
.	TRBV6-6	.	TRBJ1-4	CASGGGYRGGNEKLFF	TGTGCCAGCGGGGGTGGTTACCGCGGGGGAAATGAAAAACTGTTTTTT
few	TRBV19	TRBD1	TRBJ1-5	CASSIRRQGFFDRDQPQHF	TGTGCCAGTAGTATCCGTAGACAGGGGTTTTTTGATCGGGATCAGCCCCAGCATTTT
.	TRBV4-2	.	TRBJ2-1	CASSQESGGSYNEQFF	TGTGCCAGCAGCCAAGAGTCTGGGGGTTCCTACAATGAGCAGTTCTTC
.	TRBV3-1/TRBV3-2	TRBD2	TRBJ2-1	CASSQDSLAGGSNEQFF	TGTGCCAGCAGCCAAGATAGTCTAGCGGGAGGGAGCAATGAGCAGTTCTTC
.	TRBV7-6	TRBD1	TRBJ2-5	CASSGLGTGSVETQYF	TGTGCCAGCAGCGGATTAGGGACAGGGTCTGTGGAGACCCAGTACTTC
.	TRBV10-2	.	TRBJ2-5	CASSASALYQETQYF	TGCGCCAGCAGCGCCAGCGCCCTGTACCAAGAGACCCAGTACTTC
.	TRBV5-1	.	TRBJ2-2	CASEPGANTGELFF	TGCGCCAGCGAACCCGGCGCGAACACCGGGGAGCTGTTTTTT
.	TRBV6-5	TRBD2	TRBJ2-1	CASSSGRALVNEQFF	TGTGCCAGCTCTAGCGGGAGGGCGTTAGTGAATGAGCAGTTCTTC
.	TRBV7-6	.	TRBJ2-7	CASSPLGQGDYEQYF	TGTGCCAGCAGCCCTTTAGGGCAGGGAGACTACGAGCAGTACTTC
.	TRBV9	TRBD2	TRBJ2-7	CASSVTGTSGREQYF	TGTGCCAGCAGCGTAACCGGGACTAGCGGGCGCGAGCAGTACTTC
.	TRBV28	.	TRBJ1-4	CASSLLGSYYEKLFF	TGTGCCAGCAGTTTGCTGGGGAGTTATTATGAAAAACTGTTTTTT